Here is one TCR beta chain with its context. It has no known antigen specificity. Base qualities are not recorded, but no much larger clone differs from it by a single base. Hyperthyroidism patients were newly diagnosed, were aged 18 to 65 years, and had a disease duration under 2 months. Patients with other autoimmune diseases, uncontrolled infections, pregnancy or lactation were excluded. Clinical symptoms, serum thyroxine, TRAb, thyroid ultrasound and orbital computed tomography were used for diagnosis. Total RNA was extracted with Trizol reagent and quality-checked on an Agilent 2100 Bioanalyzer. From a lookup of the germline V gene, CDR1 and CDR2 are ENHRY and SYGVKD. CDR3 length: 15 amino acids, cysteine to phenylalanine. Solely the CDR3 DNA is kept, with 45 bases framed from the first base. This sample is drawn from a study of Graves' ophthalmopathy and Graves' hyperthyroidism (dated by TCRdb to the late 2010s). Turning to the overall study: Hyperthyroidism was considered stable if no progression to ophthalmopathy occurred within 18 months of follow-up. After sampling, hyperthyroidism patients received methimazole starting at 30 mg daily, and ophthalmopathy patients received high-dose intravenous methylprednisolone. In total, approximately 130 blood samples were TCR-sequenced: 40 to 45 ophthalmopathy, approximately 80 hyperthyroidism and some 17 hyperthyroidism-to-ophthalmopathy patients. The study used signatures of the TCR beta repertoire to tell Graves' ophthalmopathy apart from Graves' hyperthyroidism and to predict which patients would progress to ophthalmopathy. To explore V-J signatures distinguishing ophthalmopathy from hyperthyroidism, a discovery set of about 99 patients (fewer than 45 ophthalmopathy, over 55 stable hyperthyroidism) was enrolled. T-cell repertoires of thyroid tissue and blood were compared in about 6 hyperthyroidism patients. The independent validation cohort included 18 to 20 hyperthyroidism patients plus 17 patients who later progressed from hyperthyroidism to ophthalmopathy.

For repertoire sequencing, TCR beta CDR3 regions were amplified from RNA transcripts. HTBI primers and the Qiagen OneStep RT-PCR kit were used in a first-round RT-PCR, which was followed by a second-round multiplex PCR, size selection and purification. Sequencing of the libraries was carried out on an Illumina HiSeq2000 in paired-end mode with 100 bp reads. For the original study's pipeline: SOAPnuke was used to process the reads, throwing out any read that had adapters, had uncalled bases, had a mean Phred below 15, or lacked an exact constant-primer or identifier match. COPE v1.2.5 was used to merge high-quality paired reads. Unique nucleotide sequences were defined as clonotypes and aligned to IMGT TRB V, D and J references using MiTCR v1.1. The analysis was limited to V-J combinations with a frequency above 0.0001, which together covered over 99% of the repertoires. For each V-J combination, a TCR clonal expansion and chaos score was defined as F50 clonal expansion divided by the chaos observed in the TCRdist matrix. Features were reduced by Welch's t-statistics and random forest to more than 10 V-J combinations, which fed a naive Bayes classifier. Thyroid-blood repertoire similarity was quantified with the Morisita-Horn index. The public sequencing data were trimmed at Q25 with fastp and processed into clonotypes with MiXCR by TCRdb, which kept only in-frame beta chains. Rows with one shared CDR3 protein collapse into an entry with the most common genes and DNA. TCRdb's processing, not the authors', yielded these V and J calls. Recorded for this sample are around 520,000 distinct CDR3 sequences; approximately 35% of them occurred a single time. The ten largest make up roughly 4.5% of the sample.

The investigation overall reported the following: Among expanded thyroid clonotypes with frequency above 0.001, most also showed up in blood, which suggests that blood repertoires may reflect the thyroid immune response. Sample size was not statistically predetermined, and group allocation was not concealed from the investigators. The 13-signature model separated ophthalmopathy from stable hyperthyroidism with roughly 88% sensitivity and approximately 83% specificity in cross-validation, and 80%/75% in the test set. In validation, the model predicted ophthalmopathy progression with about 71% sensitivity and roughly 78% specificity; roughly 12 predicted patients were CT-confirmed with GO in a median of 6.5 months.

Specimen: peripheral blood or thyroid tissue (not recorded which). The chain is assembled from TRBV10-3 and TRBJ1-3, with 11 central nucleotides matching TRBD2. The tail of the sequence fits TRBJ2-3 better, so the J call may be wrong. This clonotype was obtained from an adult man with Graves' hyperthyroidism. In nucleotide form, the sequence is TGTGCCATCAGATCTAGCGGGGGGAGCACAGATACGCAGTATTTT. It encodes CAIRSSGGSTDTQYF.